This TCR beta chain was profiled in a study of Ad26.COV2.S vaccination and SARS-CoV-2 variants. Treatment defined: 19 received Ad26.COV2.S at low or high dose, single or two shots; about five received placebo; per-sample allocation not given. Specimens were obtained on day 63 following the first vaccine or placebo injection. SARS-CoV-2 spike from the Wuhan strain was encoded by the vaccine, an Ad26 vector. A remark on this clone: What it binds is not known.

TCRdb's copy holds only in-frame clones and misses some; the assay was immunoSEQ multiplex PCR. This table has hundreds of thousands of clones, around 90% appearing once. V was clipped by 0 bases and J by 4 bases, with 11 bases between them. CDR1 and CDR2 from the germline V gene are SGHDT and YYEEEE. The CDR3 covers 14 residues. Study results and caveats: Participants given vaccine showed non-spike TCR breadth similar to that of placebo recipients.

J is TRBJ2-7 and V is TRBV5-6; maybe TRBD2 (5 bases). The sample in question was peripheral blood, obtained in a trial of Ad26.COV2.S vaccine versus placebo. This TCR came from a person aged 18-65 years who received the Ad26.COV2.S COVID-19 vaccine or a placebo. The CDR3 spells CASSLVGSRYEQYF. In DNA, the CDR3 is TGTGCCAGCAGCTTGGTAGGGAGTCGGTACGAGCAGTACTTC.